The sequence of this T cell receptor beta chain was determined in a study of identical twins. Study-level points and caveats: High-abundance cord blood beta clonotypes had fewer insertions; memory repertoires showed none.

From the 5' RACE reads, TCRdb called clonotypes with MiXCR, one entry per CDR3 protein. Of about 890,000 distinct CDR3 sequences listed, around 12% are singletons. This CDR3 spans 14 amino acids. Deletions cut 3 bases from V and 6 bases from J, with 14 bases between. Per germline, CDR1 DFQATT and CDR2 SNEGSKA (reference sequence). Remarks on this clonotype: What it binds is unknown.

There were only healthy Caucasians among the donors. This same sample was also part of a study on yellow fever vaccine responses in identical twins.

This clonotype was obtained from a woman aged 18-29 years in good health. Source material: PBMCs. V usage is TRBV20-1 and J usage is TRBJ2-2; D perhaps matches TRBD1 (6 bases). CDR3 coding DNA: TGCAGTGCTAGGGGGGCCGGGGACGCCGGGGAGCTGTTTTTT. Protein product: CSARGAGDAGELFF.